The clone carrying this T cell receptor beta chain was seen a handful of times. Its antigen is as yet unknown. UMIs and a universal primer site were added when TCR cDNA was made by 5'RACE template switching. TCRdb reprocessed the 5' RACE reads with MiXCR, giving one entry per CDR3 protein. The sample includes about 310,000 distinct CDR3 sequences, approximately 3.8% of them seen just once. Trimming shortened V by 6 bases and J by 11 bases, and 19 bases separated the two germline ends. The CDR3 runs to 13 residues. This entry belongs to a study of T cells after yellow fever vaccination. Study results and limitations: Clones from primary vaccination mostly reappeared after the booster (roughly 95% CD4, over 85% CD8). A secondary response was less intense yet reached its peak sooner, at day 5 versus 15. A small proportion of clonotypes was detected in both the CD4 and CD8 compartments.

This TCR was recovered from a man younger than 35 who received the YFV17D yellow fever vaccine. This chain joins TRBV12-3 or TRBV12-4 and TRBJ1-1, with unresolved D. Sequenced here: PBMCs, sampled on the day of the yellow fever booster vaccination. CDR3 bases: TGTGCCAGCAGCCGGACCGGGCCCCGCGGGGCTTTCTTT. Translation: CASSRTGPRGAFF.